Sequencing of this T cell receptor (beta chain) was carried out in a study of blood T cells in healthy people across ages. The wider study: The capture of about one barcoded beta molecule per two T cells was achieved by template switching.

With respect to this clonotype: The antigen remains undetermined.

This CDR3 region has 11 residues. The V end was cut by 1 base, the J end by 6 bases, with 3 bases between. Looked up from germline, CDR1 is SGHTA and CDR2 is FQGNSA. Study-level findings and limits: Estimates drawn from one million T cells were deemed to understate diversity. It was not possible, with unsorted PBMCs, to conclusively compare naive and antigen-experienced cells.

Researchers collected 9.5 to 10 milliliters of peripheral blood from every single donor. Alongside a J-beta primer mix, a sample-barcoded 5' primer served in a second PCR lasting about 7 to 11 cycles. TCRdb itself ran the 5' RACE reads through MiXCR, one entry per CDR3 protein. The sample has some 880,000 distinct CDR3 sequences, about 34% seen once. This receptor was taken from a man aged 18 to 30 in good health. Sequencing was done on a sample of blood. J is TRBJ2-5 and V is TRBV7-2; D ambiguous. This CDR3 reads CASSLEKTQYF. CDR3 sequence (DNA): TGTGCCAGCAGCTTAGAAAAGACCCAGTACTTC.